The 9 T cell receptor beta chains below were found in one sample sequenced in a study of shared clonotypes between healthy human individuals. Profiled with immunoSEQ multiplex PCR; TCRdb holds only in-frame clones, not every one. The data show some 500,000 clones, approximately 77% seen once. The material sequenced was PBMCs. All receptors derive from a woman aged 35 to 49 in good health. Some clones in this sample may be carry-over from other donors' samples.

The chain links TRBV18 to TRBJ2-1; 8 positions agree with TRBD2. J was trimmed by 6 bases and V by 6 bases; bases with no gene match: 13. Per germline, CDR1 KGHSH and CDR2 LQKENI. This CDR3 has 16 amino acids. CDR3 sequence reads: CASSRTAASGGNEQFF. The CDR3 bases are TGTGCCAGCTCTCGTACAGCAGCGAGCGGGGGCAATGAGCAGTTCTTC.

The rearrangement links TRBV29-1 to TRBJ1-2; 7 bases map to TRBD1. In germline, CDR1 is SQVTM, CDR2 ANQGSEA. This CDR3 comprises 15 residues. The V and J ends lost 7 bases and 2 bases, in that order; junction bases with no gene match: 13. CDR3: CSAVSVKTGNYGYTF. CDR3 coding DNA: TGCAGCGCGGTATCGGTCAAGACAGGGAACTATGGCTACACCTTC.

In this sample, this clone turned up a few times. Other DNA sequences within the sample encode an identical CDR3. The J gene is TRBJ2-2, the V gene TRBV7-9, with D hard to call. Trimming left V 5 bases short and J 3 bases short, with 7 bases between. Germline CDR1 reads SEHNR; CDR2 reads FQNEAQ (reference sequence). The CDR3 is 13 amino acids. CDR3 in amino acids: CASSLRDTGELFF. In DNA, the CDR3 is TGTGCCAGCAGCCTCCGGGACACCGGGGAGCTGTTTTTT.

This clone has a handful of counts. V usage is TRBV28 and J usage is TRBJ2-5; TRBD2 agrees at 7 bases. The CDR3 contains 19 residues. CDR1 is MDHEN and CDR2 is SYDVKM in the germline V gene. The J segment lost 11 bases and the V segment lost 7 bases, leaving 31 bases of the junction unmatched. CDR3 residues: CASTSLGRGSTRSGTSQYF. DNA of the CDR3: TGTGCCAGCACCTCTCTTGGCCGTGGCTCTACGAGGAGCGGGACTTCGCAGTACTTC.

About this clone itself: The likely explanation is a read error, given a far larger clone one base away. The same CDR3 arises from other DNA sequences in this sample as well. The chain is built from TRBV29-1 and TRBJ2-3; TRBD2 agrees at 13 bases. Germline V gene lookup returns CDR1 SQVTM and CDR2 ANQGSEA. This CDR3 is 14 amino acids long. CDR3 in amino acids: CSVGTSGNTDTQYF. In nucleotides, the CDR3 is TGCAGCGTCGGGACTAGCGGGAACACAGACACGCAGTATTTT.

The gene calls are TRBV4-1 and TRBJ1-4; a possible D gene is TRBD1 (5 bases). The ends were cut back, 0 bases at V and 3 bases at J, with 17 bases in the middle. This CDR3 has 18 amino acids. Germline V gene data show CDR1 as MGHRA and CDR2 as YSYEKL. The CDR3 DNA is TGCGCCAGCAGCCAAGATGAGTTCGGGGGGTCGGCTAATGAAAAACTGTTTTTT. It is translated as CASSQDEFGGSANEKLFF.

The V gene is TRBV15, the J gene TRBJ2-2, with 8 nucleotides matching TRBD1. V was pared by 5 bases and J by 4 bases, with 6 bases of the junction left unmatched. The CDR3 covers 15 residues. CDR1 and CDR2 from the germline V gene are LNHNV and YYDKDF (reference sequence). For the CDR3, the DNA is TGTGCCACCAGCGGAAAGACAGGGGCCACCGGGGAGCTGTTTTTT. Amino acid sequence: CATSGKTGATGELFF.

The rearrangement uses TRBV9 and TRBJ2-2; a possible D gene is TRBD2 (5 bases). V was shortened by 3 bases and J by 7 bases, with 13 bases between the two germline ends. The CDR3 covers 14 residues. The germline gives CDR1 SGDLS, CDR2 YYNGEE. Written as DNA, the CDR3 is TGTGCCAGCAGCGAACTACCCCGGGGCGGGGAGCTGTTTTTT. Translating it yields CASSELPRGGELFF.

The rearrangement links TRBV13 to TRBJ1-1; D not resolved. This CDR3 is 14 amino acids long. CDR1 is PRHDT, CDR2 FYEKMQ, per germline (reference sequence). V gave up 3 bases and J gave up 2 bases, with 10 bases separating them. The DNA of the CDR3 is TGTGCCAGCAGCTTTCTGGGATCAAACACTGAAGCTTTCTTT. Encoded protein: CASSFLGSNTEAFF.